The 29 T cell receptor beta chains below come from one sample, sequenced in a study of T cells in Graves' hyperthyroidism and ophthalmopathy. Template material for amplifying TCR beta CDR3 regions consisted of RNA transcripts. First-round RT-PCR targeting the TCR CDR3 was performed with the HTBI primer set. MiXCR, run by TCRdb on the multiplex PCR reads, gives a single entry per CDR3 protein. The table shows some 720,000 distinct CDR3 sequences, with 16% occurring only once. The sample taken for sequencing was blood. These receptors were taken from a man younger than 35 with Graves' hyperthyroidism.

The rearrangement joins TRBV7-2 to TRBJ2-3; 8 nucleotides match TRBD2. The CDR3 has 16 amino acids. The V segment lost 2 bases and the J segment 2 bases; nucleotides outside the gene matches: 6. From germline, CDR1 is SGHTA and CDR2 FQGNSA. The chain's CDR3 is CASSLWVAGITDTQYF. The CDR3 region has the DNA TGTGCCAGCAGCTTATGGGTAGCGGGGATCACAGATACGCAGTATTTT.

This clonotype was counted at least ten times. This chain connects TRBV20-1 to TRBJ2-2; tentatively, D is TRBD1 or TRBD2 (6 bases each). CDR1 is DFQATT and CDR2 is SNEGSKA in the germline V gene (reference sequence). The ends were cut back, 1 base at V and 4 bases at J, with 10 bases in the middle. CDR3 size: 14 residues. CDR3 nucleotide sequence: TGCAGTGCTAGAGGAAGGGGGGTCACCGGGGAGCTGTTTTTT. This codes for CSARGRGVTGELFF.

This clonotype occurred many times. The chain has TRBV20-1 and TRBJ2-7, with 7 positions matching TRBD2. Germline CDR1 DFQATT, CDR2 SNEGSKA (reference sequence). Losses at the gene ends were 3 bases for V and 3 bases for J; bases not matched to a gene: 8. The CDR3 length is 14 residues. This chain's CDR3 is CSARAGERGYEQYF. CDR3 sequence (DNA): TGCAGTGCTAGGGCAGGCGAGCGGGGCTACGAGCAGTACTTC.

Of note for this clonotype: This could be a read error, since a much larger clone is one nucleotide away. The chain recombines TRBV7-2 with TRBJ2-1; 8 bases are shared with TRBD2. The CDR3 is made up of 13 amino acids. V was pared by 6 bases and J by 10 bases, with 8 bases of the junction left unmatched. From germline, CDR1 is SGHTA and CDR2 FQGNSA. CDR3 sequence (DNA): TGTGCCAGCAGTCATACTAGCGGCTACGAGCAGTTCTTC. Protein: CASSHTSGYEQFF.

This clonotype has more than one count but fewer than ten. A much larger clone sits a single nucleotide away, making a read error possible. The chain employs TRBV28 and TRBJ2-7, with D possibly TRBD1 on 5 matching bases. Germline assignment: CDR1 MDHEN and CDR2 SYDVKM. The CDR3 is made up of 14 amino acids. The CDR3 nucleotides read TGTGCCGGCAGCAACTTGCAGGGATCCTACGAGCAGTACTTC. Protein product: CAGSNLQGSYEQYF.

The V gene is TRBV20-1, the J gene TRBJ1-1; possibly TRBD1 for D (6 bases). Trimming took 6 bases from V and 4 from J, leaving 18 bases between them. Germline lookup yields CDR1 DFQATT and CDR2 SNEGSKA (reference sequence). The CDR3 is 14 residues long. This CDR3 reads CSAPRGGTGTEAFF. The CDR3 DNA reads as TGCAGTGCCCCGAGGGGGGGGACGGGCACTGAAGCTTTCTTT.

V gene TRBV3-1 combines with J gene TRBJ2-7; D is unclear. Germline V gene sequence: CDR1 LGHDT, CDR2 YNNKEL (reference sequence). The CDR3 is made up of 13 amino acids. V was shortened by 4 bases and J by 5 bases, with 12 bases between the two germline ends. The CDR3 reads CASSRDEDHEQYF. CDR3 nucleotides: TGTGCCAGCAGCCGCGATGAGGACCACGAGCAGTACTTC.

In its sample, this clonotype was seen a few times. This chain's CDR3 is CSALSGDTQYF. The CDR3 DNA reads as TGCAGTGCCCTCTCGGGAGATACGCAGTATTTT. This sequence joins TRBV20-1 and TRBJ2-3; D uncertain. The V gene's germline CDR1 is DFQATT and CDR2 SNEGSKA (reference sequence). V was cut by 6 bases and J by 5 bases, with 9 bases left in between. The CDR3 runs 11 residues.

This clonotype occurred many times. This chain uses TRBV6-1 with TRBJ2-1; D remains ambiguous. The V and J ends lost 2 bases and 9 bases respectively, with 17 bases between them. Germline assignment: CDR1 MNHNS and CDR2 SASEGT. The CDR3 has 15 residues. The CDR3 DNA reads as TGTGCCAGCAGTGAACAGGTCCAGTCGGACCCTGAGCAGTTCTTC. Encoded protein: CASSEQVQSDPEQFF.

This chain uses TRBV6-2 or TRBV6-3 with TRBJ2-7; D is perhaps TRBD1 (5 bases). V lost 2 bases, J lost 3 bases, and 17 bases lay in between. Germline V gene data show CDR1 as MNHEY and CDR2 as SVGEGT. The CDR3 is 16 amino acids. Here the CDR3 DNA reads TGTGCCAGCAGTTACGGGGCAACCGGAGACCTCTACGAGCAGTACTTC. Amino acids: CASSYGATGDLYEQYF.

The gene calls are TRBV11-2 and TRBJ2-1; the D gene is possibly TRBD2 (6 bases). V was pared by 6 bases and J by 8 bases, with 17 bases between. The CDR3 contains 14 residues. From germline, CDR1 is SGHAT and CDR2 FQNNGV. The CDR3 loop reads CASSHSGGVHEQFF. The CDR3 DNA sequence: TGTGCCAGCAGTCATAGCGGAGGGGTCCATGAGCAGTTCTTC.

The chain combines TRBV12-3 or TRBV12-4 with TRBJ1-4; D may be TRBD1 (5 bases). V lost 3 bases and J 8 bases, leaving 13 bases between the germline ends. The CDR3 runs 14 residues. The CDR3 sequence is CASSFRQGPEKLFF. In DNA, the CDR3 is TGTGCCAGCAGTTTCCGGCAGGGACCCGAAAAACTGTTTTTT.

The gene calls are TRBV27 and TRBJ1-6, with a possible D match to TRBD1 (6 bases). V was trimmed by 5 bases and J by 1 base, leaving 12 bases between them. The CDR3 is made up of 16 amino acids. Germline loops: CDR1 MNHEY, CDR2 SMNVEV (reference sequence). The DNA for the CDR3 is TGTGCCAGCAGTAGGGAGGGGGTATCCTATAATTCACCCCTCCACTTT. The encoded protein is CASSREGVSYNSPLHF.

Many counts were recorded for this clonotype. CDR3 loop: CASSFGGWNTEAFF. DNA of the CDR3: TGCGCCAGCAGCTTCGGGGGCTGGAACACTGAAGCTTTCTTT. The chain has TRBV5-1 and TRBJ1-1; maybe TRBD1 (6 bases). V was shortened by 2 bases and J by 1 base, with 9 bases between the two germline ends. This CDR3 has 14 amino acids. Germline V CDR1 and CDR2: SGHRS, YFSETQ.

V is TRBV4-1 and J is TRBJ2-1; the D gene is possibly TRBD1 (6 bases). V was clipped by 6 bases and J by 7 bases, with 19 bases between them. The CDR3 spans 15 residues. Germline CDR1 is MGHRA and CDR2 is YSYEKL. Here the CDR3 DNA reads TGCGCCAGCAGATCCCGGGACACACTGGGGAATGAGCAGTTCTTC. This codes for CASRSRDTLGNEQFF.

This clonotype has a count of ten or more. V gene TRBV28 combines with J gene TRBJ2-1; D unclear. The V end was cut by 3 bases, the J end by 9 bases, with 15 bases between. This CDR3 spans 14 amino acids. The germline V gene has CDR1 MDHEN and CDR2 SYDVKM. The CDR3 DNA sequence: TGTGCCAGCAGTTTTGGGCTAGAGTGGGGTGAGCAGTTCTTC. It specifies CASSFGLEWGEQFF. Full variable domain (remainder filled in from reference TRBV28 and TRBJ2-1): DVKVTQSSRYLVKRTGEKVFLECVQDMDHENMFWYRQDPGLGLRLIYFSYDVKMKEKGDIPEGYSVSREKKERFSLILESASTNQTSMYLCASSFGLEWGEQFFGPGTRLTVL.

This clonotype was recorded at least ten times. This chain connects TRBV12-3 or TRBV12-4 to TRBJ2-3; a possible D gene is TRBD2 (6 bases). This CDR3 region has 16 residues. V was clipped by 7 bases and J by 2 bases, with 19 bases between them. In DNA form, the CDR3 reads TGTGCCAGCACCCCCCCGGGACTGACCCTCACAGATACGCAGTATTTT. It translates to CASTPPGLTLTDTQYF.

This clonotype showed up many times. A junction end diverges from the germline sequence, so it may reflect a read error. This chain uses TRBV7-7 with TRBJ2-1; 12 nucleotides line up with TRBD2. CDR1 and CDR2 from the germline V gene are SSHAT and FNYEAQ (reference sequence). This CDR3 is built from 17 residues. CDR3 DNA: TGTGCTAGCAGCCCAACTAGCGGGAGGACCTCATACAATGAGCAGTTCTTC. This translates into CASSPTSGRTSYNEQFF.

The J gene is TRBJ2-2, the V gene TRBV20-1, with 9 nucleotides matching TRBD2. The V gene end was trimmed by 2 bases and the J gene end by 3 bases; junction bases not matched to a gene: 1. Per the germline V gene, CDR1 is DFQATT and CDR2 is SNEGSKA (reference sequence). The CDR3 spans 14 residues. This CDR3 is CSARIAGDTGELFF. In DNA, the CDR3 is TGCAGTGCTAGAATAGCGGGAGACACCGGGGAGCTGTTTTTT.

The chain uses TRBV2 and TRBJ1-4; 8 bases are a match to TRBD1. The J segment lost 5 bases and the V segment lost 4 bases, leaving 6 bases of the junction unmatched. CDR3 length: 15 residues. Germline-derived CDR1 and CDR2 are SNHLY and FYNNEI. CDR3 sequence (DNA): TGTGCCAGCAGTGGGGACAGGAGCCTCAATGAAAAACTGTTTTTT. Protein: CASSGDRSLNEKLFF. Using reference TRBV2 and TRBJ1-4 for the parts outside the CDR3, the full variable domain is EPEVTQTPSHQVTQMGQEVILRCVPISNHLYFYWYRQILGQKVEFLVSFYNNEISEKSEIFDDQFSVERPDGSNFTLKIRSTKLEDSAMYFCASSGDRSLNEKLFFGSGTQLSVL.

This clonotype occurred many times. The CDR3 region is CASSQEGSLAETQYF. In DNA, the CDR3 is TGTGCCAGCAGCCAAGAAGGGTCTCTGGCGGAGACCCAGTACTTC. The chain recombines TRBV3-1 with TRBJ2-5; D is unresolved. V lost 0 bases and J 5 bases, leaving 13 bases between the germline ends. Germline CDR1 reads LGHDT; CDR2 reads YNNKEL (reference sequence). CDR3 length: 15 residues.

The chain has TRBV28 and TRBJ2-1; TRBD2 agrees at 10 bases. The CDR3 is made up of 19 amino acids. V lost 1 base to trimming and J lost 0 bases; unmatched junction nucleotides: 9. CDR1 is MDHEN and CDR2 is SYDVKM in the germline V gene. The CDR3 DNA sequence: TGTGCCAGCAGTTTATCGCGGCTAGCGGGAGCTCTCTCCTACAATGAGCAGTTCTTC. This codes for CASSLSRLAGALSYNEQFF.

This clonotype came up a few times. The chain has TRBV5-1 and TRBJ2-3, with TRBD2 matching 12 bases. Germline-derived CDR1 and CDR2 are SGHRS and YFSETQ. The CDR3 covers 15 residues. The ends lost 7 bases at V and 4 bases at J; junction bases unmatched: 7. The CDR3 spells CASRRLAGVSDTQYF. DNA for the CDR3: TGCGCCAGCCGGAGACTAGCGGGAGTCTCAGATACGCAGTATTTT.

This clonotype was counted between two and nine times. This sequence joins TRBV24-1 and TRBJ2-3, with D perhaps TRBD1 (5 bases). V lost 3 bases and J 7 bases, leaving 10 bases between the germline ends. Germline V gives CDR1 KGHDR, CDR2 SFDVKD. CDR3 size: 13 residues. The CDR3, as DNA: TGTGCCACCAGTGATCAGGGCAGAAATACGCAGTATTTT. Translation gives CATSDQGRNTQYF.

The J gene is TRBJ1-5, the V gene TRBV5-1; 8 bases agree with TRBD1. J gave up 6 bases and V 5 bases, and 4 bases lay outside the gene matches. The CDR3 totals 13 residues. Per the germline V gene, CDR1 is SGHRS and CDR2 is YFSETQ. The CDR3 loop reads CASSRQGFQPQHF. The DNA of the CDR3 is TGCGCCAGCAGTCGACAGGGGTTTCAGCCCCAGCATTTT.

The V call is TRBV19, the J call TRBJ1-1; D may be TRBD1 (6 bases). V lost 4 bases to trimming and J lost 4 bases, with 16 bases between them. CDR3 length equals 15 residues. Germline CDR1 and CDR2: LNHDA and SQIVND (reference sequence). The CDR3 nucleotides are TGTGCCAGTAGTACGGGGGGCTCTTCGGGCACTGAAGCTTTCTTT. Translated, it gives CASSTGGSSGTEAFF.

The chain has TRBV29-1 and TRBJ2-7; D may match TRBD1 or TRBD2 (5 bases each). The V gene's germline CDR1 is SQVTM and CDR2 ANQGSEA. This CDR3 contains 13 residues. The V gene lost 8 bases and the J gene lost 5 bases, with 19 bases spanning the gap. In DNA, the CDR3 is TGCAGCCCCCCCGGGGCTCCTGGCCACGAGCAGTACTTC. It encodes CSPPGAPGHEQYF.

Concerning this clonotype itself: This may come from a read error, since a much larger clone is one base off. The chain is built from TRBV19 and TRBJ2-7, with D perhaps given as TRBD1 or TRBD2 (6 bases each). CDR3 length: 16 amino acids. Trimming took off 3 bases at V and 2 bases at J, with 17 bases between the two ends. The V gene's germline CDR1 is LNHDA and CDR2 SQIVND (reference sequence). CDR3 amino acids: CASSIGGSGFPYEQYF. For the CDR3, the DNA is TGTGCCAGTAGTATCGGGGGCAGCGGGTTCCCCTACGAGCAGTACTTC.

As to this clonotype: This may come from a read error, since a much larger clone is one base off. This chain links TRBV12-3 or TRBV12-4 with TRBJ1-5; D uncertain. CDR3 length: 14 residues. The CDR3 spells CASSLIGSSQPQHF. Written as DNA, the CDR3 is TGTGCCAGCAGCCTCATCGGTAGCAGTCAGCCCCAGCATTTT.